This T cell receptor (beta chain) was captured by sequencing in a study of regulatory T cells in long-lasting Graves disease. V gave up 0 bases and J gave up 6 bases; unmatched junction bases: 12. CDR3 length: 16 amino acids. The germline gives CDR1 SGHRS, CDR2 YFSETQ. TCR beta libraries were built with iRepertoire HTBI primers and Arm-PCR of CDR3 regions. The authors' processing: Across samples, 62 TRBV and about 15 TRBJ segments were found. TCRdb called the multiplex PCR reads again in MiXCR, with one record for every CDR3 protein. It is TCRdb's table, rather than the study itself, that gives the V and J calls and clone size. This table has under 300,000 distinct CDR3 sequences, approximately 16% appearing once. Time point here: newly diagnosed GD, antithyroid drugs for less than 3 months. From RNA extracted from PBMCs, the TCR library was made. Graves' disease diagnoses followed American Thyroid Association guidelines. Roughly 9.3 milliliters of peripheral blood were taken and placed in EDTA tubes.

This clonotype was seen many times. Its specificity is unknown. Broader study findings: In persistent patients, shared public clonotypes (approximately 3,000) outnumbered those in new patients (about 1,000).

This chain uses TRBV5-1 with TRBJ2-7; 7 nucleotides line up with TRBD2. Sequenced material: peripheral blood mononuclear cells (PBMCs), taken at new diagnosis, from a patient treated with antithyroid drugs. The origin of this receptor is a female donor with Graves disease. DNA for the CDR3: TGCGCCAGCAGCTTGGATGCGGGAGCGGTCCAGGGCGAGCAGTACTTC. It is translated as CASSLDAGAVQGEQYF.